This TCR beta chain was recorded in a study of blood T cell repertoires in COVID-19. Across the whole study: PBMCs, B-cell-depleted T cells, or T cells were the source of the cDNA or gDNA that made up the material.

Authors' data handling: It was from reference gene primer amplification that nucleated cell counts were estimated. Only in-frame clones appear in the TCRdb table, and some are missing; sequencing was by immunoSEQ multiplex PCR. D and trimming come from the DNA, and the V and J calls and clone size come from that table. The data hold roughly 100,000 clones, with around 81% observed a single time. Germline CDR1 is ENHRY and CDR2 is SYGVKD. V was pared by 2 bases and J by 2 bases, with 10 bases between. This CDR3 is built from 15 residues. The sample was peripheral blood. The rearrangement uses TRBV10-3 and TRBJ2-1, with a possible D match to TRBD1 (6 bases). The receptor comes from a woman in her 70s with acute or convalescent COVID-19. CDR3 in amino acids: CAISEAGAPYNEQFF. CDR3 DNA: TGTGCCATCAGTGAGGCAGGGGCCCCCTACAATGAGCAGTTCTTC.